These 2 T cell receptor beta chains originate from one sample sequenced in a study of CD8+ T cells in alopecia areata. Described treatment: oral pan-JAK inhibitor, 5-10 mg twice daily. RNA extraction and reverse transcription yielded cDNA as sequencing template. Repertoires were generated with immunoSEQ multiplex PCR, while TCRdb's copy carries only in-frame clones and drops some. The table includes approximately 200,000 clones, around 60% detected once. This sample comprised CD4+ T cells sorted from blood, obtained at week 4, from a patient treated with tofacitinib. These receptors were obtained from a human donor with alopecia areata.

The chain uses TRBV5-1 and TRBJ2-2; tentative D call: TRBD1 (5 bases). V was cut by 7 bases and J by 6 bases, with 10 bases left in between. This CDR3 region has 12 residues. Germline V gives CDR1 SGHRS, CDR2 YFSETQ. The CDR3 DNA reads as TGCGCCAGCGGGAAGGGGTCCGGGGAGCTGTTTTTT. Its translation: CASGKGSGELFF.

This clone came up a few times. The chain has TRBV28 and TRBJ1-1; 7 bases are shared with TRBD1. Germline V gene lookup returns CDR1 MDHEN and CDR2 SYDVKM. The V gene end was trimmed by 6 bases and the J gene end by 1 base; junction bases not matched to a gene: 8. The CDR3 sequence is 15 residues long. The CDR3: CASRPFGTANTEAFF. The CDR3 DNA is TGTGCCAGCAGGCCTTTTGGGACAGCGAACACTGAAGCTTTCTTT.